This T cell receptor (beta chain) was captured in a study of shared clonotypes between healthy human individuals. As for the study in general: Per donor, three plates held CD4 naive cells, three held CD4 memory, two held CD8 naive and one held CD8 memory.

Terminally differentiated effector memory CD45RA+ cells were left out of the naive CD8 fraction, which was CD45RO-negative and positively selected for CCR7. Clones were sequenced by immunoSEQ multiplex PCR, and TCRdb holds only the in-frame ones, with some missing. Altogether about 2.2 million clones are present, about 94% being singletons, with the ten largest covering under 2%. CDR3 length: 17 amino acids. The junction had 13 bases not matched to a gene; V was cut back by 6 bases and J by 0 bases. CDR1 and CDR2 (germline): MDHEN, SYDVKM. The TCR was taken from a man between 18 and 35 years old in good health. Some clones in this sample may be carry-over from other donors' samples. This sequence joins TRBV28 and TRBJ1-2, with TRBD1 matching over 7 bases. The sample taken for sequencing was naive CD8+ T cells from PBMCs. CDR3 DNA: TGTGCCAGCAGGAGACCCGACAGGGTAGCAGCTAACTATGGCTACACCTTC. Encoded protein: CASRRPDRVAANYGYTF.